The sequence of this T cell receptor beta chain was determined in a study of T cells in tuberculosis. Each clinical donor contributed on average approximately 90,000 T cells from unsorted cryopreserved PBMC. CDR3 length: 14 amino acids. Trimming cost V 8 bases and J 2 bases, with 16 bases left between them. CDR1 and CDR2 from the germline V gene are MNHNY and SVGAGI (reference sequence). This table comes from immunoSEQ multiplex PCR, and its TCRdb copy is limited to in-frame clones, with some not included. The data hold around 26,000 clones, with approximately 94% observed a single time. The origin of this receptor is a donor aged 10-30 years with latent tuberculosis or without tuberculosis infection. Some clones in this sample may be carry-over from other donors' samples. This chain uses TRBV6-6 with TRBJ2-7; TRBD1 might be the D (6 bases). Sequenced input: PBMCs. The CDR3 reads CASCLQGSTYEQYF. The CDR3 bases are TGTGCCAGCTGCCTCCAGGGGAGCACCTACGAGCAGTACTTC.